Listed here are 31 T cell receptor beta chains from one sample, sequenced in a study of shared clonotypes between healthy human individuals. Clones were sequenced by immunoSEQ multiplex PCR, and TCRdb holds only the in-frame ones, with some missing. In the table there are some 480,000 clones, roughly 78% of which are singletons. The source material was PBMCs. These receptors were obtained from a woman between 40 and 50 years old in good health. Some clones in this sample may be carry-over from other donors' samples.

This clone has only a few counts. The CDR3 region is CASTFRVFGVNQPQHF. The CDR3 DNA is TGTGCCAGCACCTTCAGGGTATTTGGCGTCAATCAGCCCCAGCATTTT. V and J are TRBV28 and TRBJ1-5; D may be TRBD1 (5 bases). V lost 7 bases and J lost 3, with 19 bases in between. CDR1 and CDR2 (germline): MDHEN, SYDVKM. This CDR3 spans 16 amino acids.

V gene TRBV7-2 combines with J gene TRBJ2-3; 10 bases are shared with TRBD2. The length of the CDR3 is 15 residues. The V gene end was trimmed by 5 bases and the J gene end by 1 base; junction bases not matched to a gene: 3. Germline values: CDR1 SGHTA, CDR2 FQGNSA. CDR3 nucleotides: TGTGCCAGCAGCCTAACTAGCGGGGGCACAGATACGCAGTATTTT. It specifies CASSLTSGGTDTQYF.

V usage is TRBV7-9 and J usage is TRBJ1-4; TRBD1 aligns across 9 bases. The ends lost 5 bases at V and 7 bases at J; junction bases unmatched: 5. The CDR3 is 14 residues long. CDR1 and CDR2 from the germline V gene are SEHNR and FQNEAQ (reference sequence). The CDR3 protein is CASSPGQGFEKLFF. DNA of the CDR3: TGTGCCAGCAGCCCGGGACAGGGTTTTGAAAAACTGTTTTTT.

This clone was recorded a few times. The chain carries TRBV19 and TRBJ1-1; D perhaps matches TRBD1 (5 bases). Trimming took 4 bases from V and 5 from J, leaving 17 bases between them. The germline gives CDR1 LNHDA, CDR2 SQIVND (reference sequence). The CDR3 consists of 15 residues. The CDR3 sequence: CASSTPGLSRTEAFF. CDR3 in DNA: TGTGCCAGTAGTACCCCGGGACTTTCGAGGACTGAAGCTTTCTTT.

The genes are TRBV6-1 and TRBJ1-1; D is unresolved. Trimming stripped 6 bases from V and 11 bases from J, with 10 bases between. Germline V lookup: CDR1 MNHNS, CDR2 SASEGT. The CDR3 is made up of 10 amino acids. This chain's CDR3 is CASRKGAAFF. CDR3 nucleotide sequence: TGTGCCAGCAGAAAGGGTGCGGCTTTCTTT.

The rearrangement uses TRBV30 and TRBJ2-7, with 8 positions matching TRBD1. CDR1 and CDR2 (germline): GTSNPN, SVGIG (reference sequence). The CDR3 is 13 amino acids. The V gene end was trimmed by 2 bases and the J gene end by 5 bases; junction bases not matched to a gene: 5. The CDR3 bases are TGTGCCTGGAGTTACGACAGGGGCCACGAGCAGTACTTC. This codes for CAWSYDRGHEQYF.

This clone turned up a few times. CDR3: CASSNYVAGEPKEQYF. The CDR3 bases are TGTGCCAGCAGCAACTATGTCGCGGGAGAGCCTAAGGAGCAGTACTTC. The chain has TRBV7-2 and TRBJ2-7; 7 bases line up with TRBD2. The germline gives CDR1 SGHTA, CDR2 FQGNSA. Trimming took 5 bases from V and 7 from J; bases not matched to a gene: 17. This CDR3 spans 16 amino acids.

V and J are TRBV15 and TRBJ2-5; D uncertain. This CDR3 spans 15 amino acids. CDR1 is LNHNV and CDR2 is YYDKDF in the germline V gene (reference sequence). V shed 0 bases and J shed 1 base, with 9 bases lying between them. CDR3 region: CATSRDPQAQETQYF. The CDR3 nucleotides read TGTGCCACCAGCAGAGATCCCCAGGCCCAAGAGACCCAGTACTTC.

The chain joins TRBV6-1 to TRBJ2-5; 7 bases line up with TRBD2. Germline V lookup: CDR1 MNHNS, CDR2 SASEGT. The CDR3 spans 13 residues. The ends lost 8 bases at V and 1 base at J; junction bases unmatched: 4. The CDR3 nucleotides read TGTGCCAGCCGAGCGGGGTTCCAAGAGACCCAGTACTTC. Translated: CASRAGFQETQYF.

The chain has TRBV2 and TRBJ1-1; D is unresolved. Between the trimmed V and J ends, which lost 6 bases and 2 bases, there was a span of 10 bases. Germline CDR1 is SNHLY and CDR2 is FYNNEI. This CDR3 region has 13 residues. In nucleotides, the CDR3 is TGTGCCAGCAGGTCCTACTCAAACACTGAAGCTTTCTTT. It encodes CASRSYSNTEAFF.

The gene calls are TRBV2 and TRBJ1-1; no definite D call. V shed 3 bases and J shed 5 bases, with 4 bases lying between them. CDR1 and CDR2 from the germline V gene are SNHLY and FYNNEI. This CDR3 has 11 amino acids. The CDR3 sequence: CASSDLTEAFF. The CDR3 DNA follows: TGTGCCAGCAGTGACCTGACTGAAGCTTTCTTT. The full variable domain, its missing parts supplied by reference TRBV2 and TRBJ1-1, is EPEVTQTPSHQVTQMGQEVILRCVPISNHLYFYWYRQILGQKVEFLVSFYNNEISEKSEIFDDQFSVERPDGSNFTLKIRSTKLEDSAMYFCASSDLTEAFFGQGTRLTVV.

The chain carries TRBV5-1 and TRBJ1-2, with 8 bases identical to TRBD1. J was trimmed by 4 bases and V by 0 bases; bases with no gene match: 5. Germline CDR1 reads SGHRS; CDR2 reads YFSETQ. This CDR3 contains 15 residues. The CDR3 is CASSLVQGAVYGYTF. Written as DNA, the CDR3 is TGCGCCAGCAGCTTGGTGCAGGGGGCGGTCTATGGCTACACCTTC.

The CDR3 nucleotides read TGCAGCGTTATTTTCTCTAACTATGGCTACACCTTC. Protein product: CSVIFSNYGYTF. The chain uses TRBV29-1 and TRBJ1-2, with D uncertain. Per the germline V gene, CDR1 is SQVTM and CDR2 is ANQGSEA. Trimming removed 5 bases at V and 0 bases at J, with 7 bases between. The CDR3 length is 12 residues.

Written as DNA, the CDR3 is TGTGCCAGCAGCTACCAGGGACTAGGGGGTGGCGGGGAGCTGTTTTTT. Translated, it gives CASSYQGLGGGGELFF. The V call is TRBV6-5, the J call TRBJ2-2; 8 positions agree with TRBD2. The CDR3 is 16 residues long. With 6 bases clipped from V and 7 bases from J, the junction kept 13 bases outside the gene matches. Germline-derived CDR1 and CDR2 are MNHEY and SVGAGI.

J is TRBJ2-1 and V is TRBV4-1; D call uncertain. The V end was cut by 4 bases, the J end by 5 bases, with 12 bases between. Germline lookup yields CDR1 MGHRA and CDR2 YSYEKL. This CDR3 region has 14 residues. The DNA for the CDR3 is TGCGCCAGCAGCCCCAGCCGGTCTCACAATGAGCAGTTCTTC. This codes for CASSPSRSHNEQFF.

This clone was recorded a few times. J is TRBJ2-3 and V is TRBV11-2; D unresolved. The ends were cut back, 1 base at V and 2 bases at J, with 7 bases in the middle. The CDR3 is 14 residues long. The V gene's germline CDR1 is SGHAT and CDR2 FQNNGV. CDR3 DNA sequence: TGTGCCAGCAGCTTAGCCGTCTTCACAGATACGCAGTATTTT. Amino acid sequence: CASSLAVFTDTQYF.

A note on this clone: This likely came from a read error, as a far larger clone is one base away. The rearrangement joins TRBV18 to TRBJ2-7; possibly TRBD1 for D (6 bases). Germline V gene sequence: CDR1 KGHSH, CDR2 LQKENI. This CDR3 contains 14 residues. The CDR3 DNA sequence: TGTGCCGGCTCACCATCCTGGGACACCTACGAGCAGTACTTC. As protein: CAGSPSWDTYEQYF. Variable domain in full (rest from reference TRBV18 and TRBJ2-7): NAGVMQNPRHLVRRRGQEARLRCSPMKGHSHVYWYRQLPEEGLKFMVYLQKENIIDESGMPKERFSAEFPKEGPSILRIQQVVRGDSAAYFCAGSPSWDTYEQYFGPGTRLTVT.

The chain has TRBV10-3 and TRBJ2-1, with 8 bases identical to TRBD2. The CDR3 contains 13 residues. J was trimmed by 5 bases and V by 7 bases; bases with no gene match: 4. CDR1 is ENHRY, CDR2 SYGVKD, per germline. CDR3 sequence reads: CAITGGAHNEQFF. CDR3 bases: TGTGCCATCACGGGGGGGGCCCACAATGAGCAGTTCTTC.

This clone has just a few counts. The chain combines TRBV6-1 with TRBJ2-3; TRBD2 aligns across 8 bases. The J segment lost 4 bases and the V segment lost 1 base, leaving 7 bases of the junction unmatched. Looked up from germline, CDR1 is MNHNS and CDR2 is SASEGT. The CDR3 loop spans 16 amino acids. CDR3 sequence (DNA): TGTGCCAGCAGTGAAGTTACGGGTAGCGGGGCAGATACGCAGTATTTT. Translated: CASSEVTGSGADTQYF.

The chain employs TRBV28 and TRBJ2-5; D uncertain. This CDR3 spans 13 amino acids. V lost 1 base and J lost 2, with 5 bases in between. Germline V lookup: CDR1 MDHEN, CDR2 SYDVKM. In DNA form, the CDR3 reads TGTGCCAGCAGTTTATACAGTCAAGAGACCCAGTACTTC. Its protein product is CASSLYSQETQYF.

This sequence joins TRBV28 and TRBJ2-6, with D unclear. Germline V CDR1 and CDR2: MDHEN, SYDVKM. Trimming shortened V by 8 bases and J by 3 bases, and 8 bases separated the two germline ends. The length of the CDR3 is 13 residues. CDR3 DNA sequence: TGTGCCAGCTCCCCCGATGGGGCCAACGTCCTGACTTTC. This gives the protein CASSPDGANVLTF.

This clone was picked up many times. The chain couples TRBV27 to TRBJ1-1; D perhaps matches TRBD1 (6 bases). CDR3 length equals 16 residues. Trimming left V 2 bases short and J 2 bases short, with 15 bases between. Per germline, CDR1 MNHEY and CDR2 SMNVEV (reference sequence). CDR3 bases: TGTGCCAGCAGTTTAGGGGGGGCGCGGGGTAACACTGAAGCTTTCTTT. This sequence encodes CASSLGGARGNTEAFF.

The genes are TRBV7-3 and TRBJ2-5; TRBD2 aligns across 11 bases. Germline assignment: CDR1 SGHTA and CDR2 FQGTGA. CDR3 length: 16 residues. Trimming cost V 5 bases and J 5 bases; bases outside gene matches: 10. This chain's CDR3 is CASSPLAGGPPETQYF. CDR3 DNA: TGTGCCAGCAGCCCATTAGCGGGAGGGCCGCCGGAGACCCAGTACTTC.

This clone was seen only once. The genes are TRBV4-1 and TRBJ2-3; 16 bases agree with TRBD2. The germline CDR1 and CDR2 sequences are MGHRA and YSYEKL. This CDR3 contains 16 residues. V trimming: 6 bases; J trimming: 5 bases; junction bases outside the gene matches: 5. The CDR3 is CASSPGLAGGGDTQYF. The CDR3 bases are TGCGCCAGCAGTCCGGGACTAGCGGGAGGGGGAGATACGCAGTATTTT.

The V and J genes are TRBV27 and TRBJ1-1, with 8 bases lining up with TRBD1. Germline V gene lookup returns CDR1 MNHEY and CDR2 SMNVEV (reference sequence). The CDR3 spans 14 residues. Germline trimming cut 5 bases from V and 4 bases from J; bases unmatched to any gene: 6. The CDR3 DNA follows: TGTGCCAGCAGTCCCCCCAGGGGGCTCACTGAAGCTTTCTTT. Translating it yields CASSPPRGLTEAFF.

This chain uses TRBV7-6 with TRBJ2-1; 9 bases map to TRBD2. V shed 1 base, J shed 7 bases, and the junction held 11 bases outside the gene matches. The germline gives CDR1 SGHVS, CDR2 FNYEAQ. The CDR3 totals 17 residues. This chain's CDR3 is CASSLVGGRAVVNEQFF. CDR3 nucleotides: TGTGCCAGCAGCTTAGTCGGCGGGAGGGCCGTTGTGAATGAGCAGTTCTTC.

This clone was seen only a few times. This rearrangement joins TRBV5-1 to TRBJ1-4; D unclear. V was pared by 6 bases and J by 2 bases, with 11 bases between. This CDR3 has 14 amino acids. Germline CDR1 and CDR2: SGHRS and YFSETQ. CDR3 loop: CASNPGGTNEKLFF. The CDR3 DNA reads TGCGCCAGCAACCCTGGAGGCACTAATGAAAAACTGTTTTTT.

This clone appeared a single time. The CDR3 reads CASSPTQGGGNTIYF. As DNA, the CDR3 is TGTGCCAGCAGTCCTACCCAGGGGGGGGGAAACACCATATATTTT. The rearrangement links TRBV6-6 to TRBJ1-3; TRBD1 aligns across 7 bases. CDR1 MNHNY and CDR2 SVGAGI come from the germline V gene (reference sequence). CDR3 length: 15 residues. Trimming removed 5 bases from V and 4 bases from J; junction bases left unmatched: 8.

The V call is TRBV30, the J call TRBJ2-1; 9 bases map to TRBD1. The germline gives CDR1 GTSNPN, CDR2 SVGIG (reference sequence). This CDR3 has 15 residues. V dropped 3 bases and J dropped 7; count of bases not matched to a gene: 10. The CDR3 loop reads CAWRSPGQGLNEQFF. Written as DNA, the CDR3 is TGTGCCTGGAGGTCCCCGGGACAGGGATTGAATGAGCAGTTCTTC. The full variable domain, completed using reference TRBV30 and TRBJ2-1, is SQTIHQWPATLVQPVGSPLSLECTVEGTSNPNLYWYRQAAGRGLQLLFYSVGIGQISSEVPQNLSASRPQDRQFILSSKKLLLSDSGFYLCAWRSPGQGLNEQFFGPGTRLTVL.

The chain uses TRBV7-2 and TRBJ2-5; 9 nucleotides align to TRBD2. The CDR3 loop spans 15 amino acids. With V trimmed by 4 bases and J by 2 bases, 5 bases remained unmatched. Germline lookup yields CDR1 SGHTA and CDR2 FQGNSA. CDR3 sequence reads: CASSSHAGGQETQYF. The CDR3 DNA is TGTGCCAGCAGCTCACACGCGGGAGGGCAAGAGACCCAGTACTTC.

The chain couples TRBV19 to TRBJ2-3; D is perhaps TRBD1 (5 bases). Germline V gene lookup returns CDR1 LNHDA and CDR2 SQIVND (reference sequence). V gave up 4 bases and J gave up 3 bases, with 23 bases separating them. There are 18 residues in the CDR3. CDR3 sequence: CASSRDPGSSLRTDTQYF. Written as DNA, the CDR3 is TGTGCCAGTAGTAGAGACCCAGGGTCCTCACTACGTACAGATACGCAGTATTTT.